Below are 2 T cell receptor beta chains sequenced from a single sample in a study of shared clonotypes between healthy human individuals. Here immunoSEQ multiplex PCR was the method, and the copy in TCRdb shows in-frame clones only, minus some. Of over 2 million clones listed, 85% to 95% were seen once; the top ten hold more than 0.95%. CD45RO-negative, CCR7-selected cells formed the naive CD8 fraction, which excluded terminally differentiated effector memory CD45RA+ cells. Material for sequencing was naive CD8+ T cells sorted from blood. These receptors were obtained from a man aged 18 to 29 in good health.

The chain carries TRBV9 and TRBJ2-3; D gene ambiguous. CDR1 and CDR2 from the germline V gene are SGDLS and YYNGEE. V lost 3 bases to trimming and J lost 2 bases, with 10 bases between them. CDR3 length: 14 residues. CDR3 nucleotides: TGTGCCAGCAGCGGCCCGGGCCTCACAGATACGCAGTATTTT. Residues: CASSGPGLTDTQYF.

This chain connects TRBV30 to TRBJ1-2, with D possibly matching TRBD1 (6 bases). The CDR3 is 15 amino acids. CDR1 and CDR2 (germline): GTSNPN, SVGIG (reference sequence). The V gene lost 4 bases and the J gene lost 4 bases, with 19 bases spanning the gap. CDR3 sequence: CAWKNGQPLPYGYTF. The CDR3 bases are TGTGCCTGGAAAAACGGACAGCCGCTCCCCTATGGCTACACCTTC.